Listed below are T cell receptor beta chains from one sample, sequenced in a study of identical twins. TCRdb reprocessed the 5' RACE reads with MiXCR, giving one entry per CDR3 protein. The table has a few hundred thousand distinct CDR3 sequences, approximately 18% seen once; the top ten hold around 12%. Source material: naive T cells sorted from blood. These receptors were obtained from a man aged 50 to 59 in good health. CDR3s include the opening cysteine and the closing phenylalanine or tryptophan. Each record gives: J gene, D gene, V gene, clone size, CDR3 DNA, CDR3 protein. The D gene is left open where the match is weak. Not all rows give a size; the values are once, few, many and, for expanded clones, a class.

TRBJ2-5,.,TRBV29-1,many,TGCAGCGTTGAAGATCAGGGGTGGGGAGAGACCCAGTACTTC,CSVEDQGWGETQYF
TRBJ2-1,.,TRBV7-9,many,TGTGCCAGCAGCTCAGGACCCGGGGGTATATACAATGAGCAGTTCTTC,CASSSGPGGIYNEQFF
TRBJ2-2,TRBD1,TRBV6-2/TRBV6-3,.,TGTGCCAGCAGGTGGACAGGGAGCACCGGGGAGCTGTTTTTT,CASRWTGSTGELFF
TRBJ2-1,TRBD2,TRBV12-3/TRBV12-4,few,TGTGCCAGCAGACCCCGGGCGGGGGGGTACAATGAGCAGTTCTTC,CASRPRAGGYNEQFF
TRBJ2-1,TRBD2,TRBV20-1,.,TGCAGTGCTAACAAACTAGCGGGCCCTCCCCAGTTCTTC,CSANKLAGPPQFF
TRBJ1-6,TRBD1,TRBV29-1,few,TGCAGCGTTAAGACAGGGGGCAATTCACCCCTCCACTTT,CSVKTGGNSPLHF
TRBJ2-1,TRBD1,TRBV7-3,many,TGTGCCAGCAGCTTAGGGACAGGGGGCGGTGAGCAGTTCTTC,CASSLGTGGGEQFF
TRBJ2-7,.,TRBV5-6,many,TGTGCCAGCAGCTCAGAGGGCTACGAGCAGTACTTC,CASSSEGYEQYF
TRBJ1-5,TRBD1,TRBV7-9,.,TGTGCCAGCAGCGATGGACAGGGGACTATTCAGCCCCAGCATTTT,CASSDGQGTIQPQHF
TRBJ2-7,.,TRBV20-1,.,TGCAGTGCTAGGGCCACCAAAGGTTGGGGTAGCTCCTACGAGCAGTACTTC,CSARATKGWGSSYEQYF
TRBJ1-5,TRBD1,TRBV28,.,TGTGCCAGCAGGACTCTGGGACAGGGAGGTGCCCAGCATTTT,CASRTLGQGGAQHF
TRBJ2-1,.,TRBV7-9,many,TGTGCCAGCAGCCCCCCAGGGAACCCCTACAATGAGCAGTTCTTC,CASSPPGNPYNEQFF
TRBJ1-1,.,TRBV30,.,TGTGCCTGGAGTACAGGGTTCCCTGAAGCTTTCTTT,CAWSTGFPEAFF
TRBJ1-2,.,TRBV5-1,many,TGCGCCAGCAGCTTGTCGCCTTACACACCCAATGGCTACACCTTC,CASSLSPYTPNGYTF
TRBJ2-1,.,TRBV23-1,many,TGCGCCAGCAGTCAAACTTCGTCCGGGAGTAAGGGCAATGAGCAGTTCTTC,CASSQTSSGSKGNEQFF
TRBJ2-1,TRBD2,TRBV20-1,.,TGCAGTGCTAGGGGCGGGGGAACTTACAATGAGCAGTTCTTC,CSARGGGTYNEQFF
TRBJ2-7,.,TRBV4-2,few,TGTGCCAGCAGCCAAGAAGTCAGGGTGTACGAGCAGTACTTC,CASSQEVRVYEQYF